These 2 T cell receptor beta chains originate from one sample sequenced in a study of early T cells in non-severe SARS-CoV-2 infection. TCRdb fed the 5' RACE reads into MiXCR, producing one record per CDR3 protein. The sample shows tens of thousands of distinct CDR3 sequences, around 16% of them seen only once. The material sequenced was whole blood, taken at baseline. The source of these receptors is an adult who was a healthcare worker with PCR-confirmed SARS-CoV-2 infection or an uninfected control (not recorded which).

This clonotype is termed medium-sized. The chain carries TRBV27 and TRBJ1-2; 9 bases fit TRBD1. V was pared by 6 bases and J by 2 bases, with 4 bases of the junction left unmatched. The V gene's germline CDR1 is MNHEY and CDR2 SMNVEV (reference sequence). The CDR3 consists of 14 residues. The CDR3 DNA is TGTGCCAGCAGCACACAGGGGGCCAACTATGGCTACACCTTC. This translates into CASSTQGANYGYTF.

V gene TRBV30 combines with J gene TRBJ2-7; a weak D match, TRBD1 (6 bases). The V gene lost 0 bases and the J gene lost 6 bases, with 24 bases spanning the gap. Germline values: CDR1 GTSNPN, CDR2 SVGIG (reference sequence). The CDR3 runs 17 residues. CDR3 amino acids: CAWSVHRLNDRHFEQYF. The CDR3 DNA is TGTGCCTGGAGTGTACACCGGCTGAACGACAGGCACTTCGAGCAGTACTTC.